This is a list of T cell receptor beta chains from one sample in a study of memory B cells and T cells in multiple sclerosis. Method: immunoSEQ multiplex PCR; TCRdb's copy keeps in-frame clones and lacks some. Of about 46,000 clones in the sample, over 70% were seen once. These receptors' antigens are unknown. Sequencing was done on a sample of PBMCs from blood kept in culture. The source of these receptors is a human donor with multiple sclerosis. The CDR3 runs from the conserved cysteine through the conserved F or W. The D gene is left open where the match is weak. The listing skips clone size in some rows; elsewhere it reads once, few, many or a size class.

TRBJ1-1	TRBV5-8	12	NA	NA	TGTGCCAGCATACCCCCAAGGGACGAAGCTTTCTTT	CASIPPRDEAFF
TRBJ2-7	TRBV7-2	12	NA	NA	TGTGCCAGCAGCTTAGCGGCATACGAGCAGTACTTC	CASSLAAYEQYF
TRBJ2-1	TRBV11-3	13	NA	NA	TGTGCCAGCAGCACCGGAGTGGGGAATGAGCAGTTCTTC	CASSTGVGNEQFF
TRBJ1-6	TRBV6-6	15	NA	NA	TGTGCCAGCAGTTACAAGCCGGCCCCCCCGAGACCCCTCCACTTT	CASSYKPAPPRPLHF
TRBJ2-1	TRBV7-9	18	NA	NA	TGTGCCAGCAGCTTAGCGGGGGGGCCCCTGAGCTCCTACAATGAGCAGTTCTTC	CASSLAGGPLSSYNEQFF
TRBJ1-6	TRBV27	16	TRBD1	NA	TGTGCCAGCAGTAACTTTAGACAGGGGTCAGGGTCACCCCTCCACTTT	CASSNFRQGSGSPLHF
TRBJ1-6	TRBV7-8	20	TRBD1	NA	TGTGCCAGCAGCTTACTTGAATCCCCCGGGACAGGGAGACCTGATTCACCCCTCCACTTT	CASSLLESPGTGRPDSPLHF
TRBJ2-3	TRBV11-2	15	NA	NA	TGTGCCAGCAGCTTAGATATGGCAGGCACAGATACGCAGTATTTT	CASSLDMAGTDTQYF
TRBJ2-2	TRBV4-3	15	NA	NA	TGCGCCAGCAGCCCCCTGGGGCCGAACACCGGGGAGCTGTTTTTT	CASSPLGPNTGELFF
TRBJ1-4	TRBV5-1	14	NA	once	TGCGCCAGCAGCTTAGTAGCGGGGAATGAAAAACTGTTTTTT	CASSLVAGNEKLFF
TRBJ1-2	TRBV6-6	14	TRBD1	NA	TGTGCCAGCAGTTCACCCCGGGACAGGAGCGGCTACACCTTC	CASSSPRDRSGYTF
TRBJ2-3	TRBV27	15	NA	NA	TGTGCCAGCAGCCTTCGCAGGGATAGCACAGATACGCAGTATTTT	CASSLRRDSTDTQYF
TRBJ2-7	TRBV28	14	NA	NA	TGTGCCAGCAGTACTGTAGCGGCCCCCTACGAGCAGTACTTC	CASSTVAAPYEQYF
TRBJ1-6	TRBV27	16	NA	NA	TGTGCCAGCAGTTCCCTCGTCACGGTGGGCAATTCACCCCTCCACTTT	CASSSLVTVGNSPLHF
TRBJ2-5	TRBV30	13	NA	NA	TGTGCCTGGAGTGTAGCAGTCAAAGAGACCCAGTACTTC	CAWSVAVKETQYF
TRBJ1-2	TRBV6-5	13	NA	NA	TGTGCCAGCAGTTACTCGTTGCTTTATGGCTACACCTTC	CASSYSLLYGYTF
TRBJ1-5	TRBV19	16	NA	NA	TGTGCCAGTAGTCCCCCCGAGACAGATTACAATCAGCCCCAGCATTTT	CASSPPETDYNQPQHF
TRBJ2-5	TRBV5-1	15	TRBD2	NA	TGCGCCAGCAGCTTGGGTAGCGGGGTCACGGAGACCCAGTACTTC	CASSLGSGVTETQYF
TRBJ1-2	TRBV30	13	NA	few	TGTGCCTGGAGTTGGGGGGAAAGCTATGGCTACACCTTC	CAWSWGESYGYTF
TRBJ1-2	TRBV5-6	14	NA	NA	TGTGCCAGCAGCCCCACAGGAGGTGGCTATGGCTACACCTTC	CASSPTGGGYGYTF
TRBJ2-7	TRBV7-2	13	TRBD2	NA	TGTGCCAGCAGCTTAGCCAGGGAGGGCGAGCAGTACTTC	CASSLAREGEQYF
TRBJ2-7	TRBV5-1	13	NA	NA	TGCGCCAGCAGCGCGGCACCGCCCTACGAGCAGTACTTC	CASSAAPPYEQYF
TRBJ2-3	TRBV4-2	15	NA	NA	TGTGCCAGCAGCCAAGAGTGGACCAGCACAGATACGCAGTATTTT	CASSQEWTSTDTQYF
TRBJ1-5	TRBV12-1	17	NA	NA	TGTGCCAGCTTCCGCGGGGACCGCACTACGGGCAATCAGCCCCAGCATTTT	CASFRGDRTTGNQPQHF
TRBJ2-2	TRBV4-2	17	NA	NA	TGTGCCAGCAGCCAGGCTAGCTGGGTAACGAACACCGGGGAGCTGTTTTTT	CASSQASWVTNTGELFF
TRBJ1-6	TRBV4-1	16	TRBD1	NA	TGCGCCAGCAGCCAGAAAAGAGACAGGGCCGATTCACCCCTCCACTTT	CASSQKRDRADSPLHF
TRBJ1-5	TRBV7-9	12	NA	few	TGTGCCAGCAGCTTGGGCGGGTTGGATAAGGATTTT	CASSLGGLDKDF
TRBJ2-3	TRBV5-4	15	TRBD1	NA	TGTGCCAGCAGTACCGGGACAGGATCCCCAGATACGCAGTATTTT	CASSTGTGSPDTQYF
TRBJ1-6	TRBV7-8	16	NA	NA	TGTGCCAGCAGCTTAGTTTCTGGACCTAATAATTCACCCCTCCACTTT	CASSLVSGPNNSPLHF
TRBJ1-3	TRBV6-6	16	NA	few	TGTGCCAGCAGTTACTCGACGGGGGTGGATGGAAACACCATATATTTT	CASSYSTGVDGNTIYF
TRBJ2-2	TRBV7-2	14	TRBD1	NA	TGTGCCAGCAGCTACAGGACAGGGACCGGGGAGCTGTTTTTT	CASSYRTGTGELFF
TRBJ1-5	TRBV28	12	NA	NA	TGTGCCAGCACCCGGCGAGGTCAGCCCCAGCATTTT	CASTRRGQPQHF
TRBJ2-3	TRBV7-8	14	NA	NA	TGTGCCAGCAGCTGGGACCTTAGCACAGATACGCAGTATTTT	CASSWDLSTDTQYF
TRBJ2-4	TRBV9	13	NA	NA	TGTGCCAGCAGCGTTGGCGGGGAGAACATTCAGTACTTC	CASSVGGENIQYF
TRBJ1-1	TRBV10-1	13	NA	NA	TGCGCCAGCAGTGATTCTGGGAGCACTGAAGCTTTCTTT	CASSDSGSTEAFF
TRBJ1-3	TRBV29-1	12	NA	NA	TGCAGCGTCCAGGGCTCTGGAAACACCATATATTTT	CSVQGSGNTIYF
TRBJ2-7	TRBV7-9	13	NA	few	TGTGCCAGCAGCTTATACGATCCCTACGAGCAGTACTTC	CASSLYDPYEQYF